This T cell receptor beta chain derives from a study of blood T cells in healthy people across ages. Study-level background: With template switching, about one barcoded beta molecule was captured per two T cells.

Donors gave around 9.3 milliliters of peripheral blood apiece. This clonotype has just a few counts. Its target is not known. Study findings and constraints: Older age coincided with a roughly linear decline in TCR beta diversity per million T cells.

The CDR3 contains 16 residues. V shed 0 bases and J shed 2 bases, with 14 bases lying between them. Germline V gives CDR1 DFQATT, CDR2 SNEGSKA (reference sequence). A second PCR of 7 to 11 cycles used a sample-barcoded 5' primer and a J-beta primer mix. One entry per CDR3 protein results from TCRdb running MiXCR on the 5' RACE reads. Of 1.2 million to 1.5 million distinct CDR3 sequences in the sample, roughly 59% were seen once. This TCR was recovered from a man younger than 35 in good health. Input material: blood. The gene calls are TRBV20-1 and TRBJ2-1, with D tentatively TRBD2 (6 bases). The CDR3 spells CSARDRRGITYNEQFF. In nucleotides, the CDR3 is TGCAGTGCTAGAGATCGACGGGGGATAACCTACAATGAGCAGTTCTTC.